This T cell receptor beta chain is drawn from a study of identifying expanded T cells in peripheral blood. Assay: immunoSEQ multiplex PCR; the TCRdb copy retains only in-frame clones and omits some. The repertoire consists of about 90,000 clones, with around 83% occurring once and the leading ten covering just under 4.5%. This CDR3 comprises 14 residues. Per germline, CDR1 LNHNV and CDR2 YYDKDF (reference sequence). The junction had 6 bases not matched to a gene; V was cut back by 1 base and J by 7 bases. The material sequenced was blood. This receptor was obtained from a person aged 18 to 75 in good health. The chain links TRBV15 to TRBJ2-7, with 8 bases aligning to TRBD1. The CDR3 sequence: CATSRATGGVEQYF. The CDR3 coding sequence is TGTGCCACCAGCAGAGCCACAGGGGGAGTAGAGCAGTACTTC.